Presented here are 26 T cell receptor beta chains from one specimen sequenced in a study of Ad26.COV2.S vaccination and SARS-CoV-2 variants. The treatment here: about 20 received Ad26.COV2.S at low or high dose, single or two shots; five or six received placebo; per-sample allocation not given. Material that was analyzed had been drawn on day 63 after the first vaccine or placebo injection. Using immunoSEQ multiplex PCR, the repertoire was profiled, and TCRdb retains in-frame clones only, with some absent. The data show a few hundred thousand clones, with approximately 91% seen just once and 1.5% to 2% held by the top ten. The sequenced sample was peripheral blood, obtained in a trial of Ad26.COV2.S vaccine versus placebo. The receptors stem from a person between 18 and 65 years old who received the Ad26.COV2.S COVID-19 vaccine or a placebo.

This clone came up once. The V gene is TRBV11-2, the J gene TRBJ2-7; 7 bases are shared with TRBD2. Germline-derived CDR1 and CDR2 are SGHAT and FQNNGV. This CDR3 is built from 14 residues. The ends lost 2 bases at V and 7 bases at J; junction bases unmatched: 8. The CDR3 nucleotides read TGTGCCAGCAGCTTACCGGGAGGCTTAGGGGAGCAGTACTTC. As protein: CASSLPGGLGEQYF.

J is TRBJ1-5 and V is TRBV6-2 or TRBV6-3; D is perhaps TRBD1 (5 bases). Deletions cut 6 bases from V and 6 bases from J, with 15 bases between. The germline gives CDR1 MNHEY, CDR2 SVGEGT. The CDR3 totals 14 residues. DNA of the CDR3: TGTGCCAGCAGCCTGGGGGTCGGAGGTCAGCCCCAGCATTTT. Translation gives CASSLGVGGQPQHF.

The rearrangement uses TRBV6-5 and TRBJ1-2, with D hard to call. Trimming took 0 bases from V and 4 from J, leaving 15 bases between them. The CDR3 loop spans 16 amino acids. Germline V CDR1 and CDR2: MNHEY, SVGAGI. CDR3 in amino acids: CASSYSRQISFYGYTF. In DNA, the CDR3 is TGTGCCAGCAGTTACTCGAGGCAGATAAGTTTCTATGGCTACACCTTC.

This rearrangement joins TRBV7-2 to TRBJ2-3; D assignment may be TRBD1 or TRBD2 (5 bases each). This CDR3 region has 14 residues. In germline, CDR1 is SGHTA, CDR2 FQGNSA. The V end lost 5 bases, the J end lost 4 bases, and 13 bases lay between the germline ends. CDR3 nucleotide sequence: TGTGCCAGCAGCCCCAGCAGGGACGCAGATACGCAGTATTTT. Its translation: CASSPSRDADTQYF.

This clone was observed a single time. The rearrangement uses TRBV3-1 (or the pseudogene TRBV3-2) and TRBJ1-2; D unclear. CDR3 length: 13 residues. The V gene's germline CDR1 is LGHDT and CDR2 YNNKEL (reference sequence). V dropped 6 bases and J dropped 6 bases, with 14 bases sitting between them. This chain's CDR3 is CASRSQYSHGYTF. The CDR3 nucleotides read TGTGCCAGCAGGTCTCAATACTCACATGGCTACACCTTC.

V usage is TRBV2 and J usage is TRBJ2-7, with no clear D. Germline lookup yields CDR1 SNHLY and CDR2 FYNNEI. There are 13 residues in the CDR3. V lost 3 bases and J 1 base, leaving 7 bases between the germline ends. CDR3 sequence: CASSDVGSYEQYF. In DNA, the CDR3 is TGTGCCAGCAGTGATGTTGGGTCCTACGAGCAGTACTTC. Complete variable domain (other parts from reference TRBV2 and TRBJ2-7): EPEVTQTPSHQVTQMGQEVILRCVPISNHLYFYWYRQILGQKVEFLVSFYNNEISEKSEIFDDQFSVERPDGSNFTLKIRSTKLEDSAMYFCASSDVGSYEQYFGPGTRLTVT.

The chain uses TRBV27 and TRBJ2-5; maybe TRBD2 (6 bases). The CDR3 loop spans 15 amino acids. V was shortened by 5 bases and J by 1 base, with 14 bases between the two germline ends. Germline V gene sequence: CDR1 MNHEY, CDR2 SMNVEV (reference sequence). The CDR3 region is CASSLTGGIQETQYF. Here the CDR3 DNA reads TGTGCCAGCAGTCTAACCGGCGGGATCCAAGAGACCCAGTACTTC.

This chain links TRBV30 with TRBJ1-3; D is uncertain. The germline V gene encodes CDR1 GTSNPN and CDR2 SVGIG (reference sequence). Trimming took off 0 bases at V and 6 bases at J, with 9 bases between the two ends. This CDR3 is 13 amino acids long. The CDR3 sequence is CAWSVLGSNTIYF. DNA of the CDR3: TGTGCCTGGAGTGTACTGGGTTCAAACACCATATATTTT.

J is TRBJ2-2 and V is TRBV3-1 (or the pseudogene TRBV3-2); the match to TRBD2 covers 7 bases. V dropped 3 bases and J dropped 2; count of bases not matched to a gene: 3. The germline gives CDR1 LGHDT, CDR2 YNNKEL (reference sequence). The CDR3 extends over 15 amino acids. The CDR3 coding sequence is TGTGCCAGCAGCCAGGCTAGCGGAAACACCGGGGAGCTGTTTTTT. Its protein is CASSQASGNTGELFF.

The chain couples TRBV7-3 to TRBJ2-7, with TRBD2 as a possible D gene (6 bases). The CDR3 is made up of 15 amino acids. CDR1 and CDR2 (germline): SGHTA, FQGTGA. V was cut by 5 bases and J by 3 bases, with 17 bases left in between. The CDR3 loop is CASSARGGESYEQYF. In DNA, the CDR3 is TGTGCCAGCAGCGCTAGGGGCGGGGAGAGCTACGAGCAGTACTTC.

The rearrangement uses TRBV27 and TRBJ2-4; TRBD1 matches at 9 bases. The CDR3 has 15 amino acids. V lost 5 bases and J lost 7; bases outside the gene matches: 9. The V gene's germline CDR1 is MNHEY and CDR2 SMNVEV (reference sequence). The CDR3 protein is CASSPRTGGGNIQYF. The CDR3 region has the DNA TGTGCCAGCAGTCCAAGAACAGGGGGCGGCAACATTCAGTACTTC.

This chain joins TRBV5-6 and TRBJ2-3; D possibly corresponds to TRBD2 (5 bases). The CDR3 sequence is 16 residues long. Per germline, CDR1 SGHDT and CDR2 YYEEEE. Trimming took off 3 bases at V and 2 bases at J, with 16 bases between the two ends. As DNA, the CDR3 is TGTGCCAGCAGCTCCCCGGGAAGCGGACCCACAGATACGCAGTATTTT. The encoded protein is CASSSPGSGPTDTQYF.

This clone was observed a single time. V is TRBV5-5 and J is TRBJ1-4; possibly TRBD1 for D (6 bases). V lost 4 bases and J lost 7, with 17 bases in between. CDR1 is SGHKS, CDR2 YYEKEE, per germline (reference sequence). The CDR3 runs to 15 residues. The CDR3 protein is CASSGYRVMGEKLFF. DNA of the CDR3: TGTGCCAGCAGCGGCTACAGGGTTATGGGTGAAAAACTGTTTTTT.

The chain joins TRBV29-1 to TRBJ1-1, with TRBD1 matching over 11 bases. Losses at the gene ends were 2 bases for V and 9 bases for J; bases not matched to a gene: 11. The CDR3 totals 15 residues. The V gene's germline CDR1 is SQVTM and CDR2 ANQGSEA. The CDR3 coding sequence is TGCAGCGTTGAAATTCCCCCGGGACAGGGGGGGCAAGCTTTCTTT. Protein sequence: CSVEIPPGQGGQAFF.

The J gene is TRBJ2-1, the V gene TRBV11-1, with D perhaps TRBD2 (6 bases). Germline-derived CDR1 and CDR2 are SGHAT and FQDESV (reference sequence). CDR3 length equals 15 residues. Trimming shortened V by 4 bases and J by 0 bases, and 10 bases separated the two germline ends. The CDR3 sequence is CASSWDLTSYNEQFF. In nucleotides, the CDR3 is TGTGCCAGCAGCTGGGACTTGACCTCCTACAATGAGCAGTTCTTC.

The rearrangement joins TRBV13 to TRBJ2-3; D ambiguous. The V gene's germline CDR1 is PRHDT and CDR2 FYEKMQ (reference sequence). This CDR3 is built from 13 residues. Trimming took off 0 bases at V and 2 bases at J, with 3 bases between the two ends. CDR3 nucleotides: TGTGCCAGCAGCTTAGGGGCCACAGATACGCAGTATTTT. Translating gives CASSLGATDTQYF.

The rearrangement links TRBV9 to TRBJ2-1; the match to TRBD2 covers 9 bases. Germline CDR1 reads SGDLS; CDR2 reads YYNGEE. This CDR3 region has 14 residues. Germline trimming cut 0 bases from V and 8 bases from J; bases unmatched to any gene: 3. This CDR3 reads CASSVGGRADEQFF. The CDR3 region has the DNA TGTGCCAGCAGCGTAGGCGGGAGGGCCGATGAGCAGTTCTTC.

The J gene is TRBJ2-1, the V gene TRBV9, with no clear D. This CDR3 has 14 residues. V lost 0 bases to trimming and J lost 3 bases, with 7 bases between them. Germline V gene sequence: CDR1 SGDLS, CDR2 YYNGEE. Written as DNA, the CDR3 is TGTGCCAGCAGCGTAGAAATGGACTACAATGAGCAGTTCTTC. Protein sequence: CASSVEMDYNEQFF.

V and J are TRBV9 and TRBJ2-2; D unclear. CDR1 and CDR2 from the germline V gene are SGDLS and YYNGEE. With 1 base removed from V and 1 base from J, the gap between germline ends came to 8 bases. The CDR3 consists of 15 residues. The CDR3 here is CASSVRQRNTGELFF. Here the CDR3 DNA reads TGTGCCAGCAGCGTACGACAAAGGAACACCGGGGAGCTGTTTTTT.

This chain joins TRBV25-1 and TRBJ1-2; no clear D. With 4 bases removed from V and 3 bases from J, the gap between germline ends came to 12 bases. Germline assignment: CDR1 MGHDK and CDR2 SYGVNS. This CDR3 contains 14 residues. CDR3 DNA: TGTGCCAGCAGTGGTGTCGCAACGCACTATGGCTACACCTTC. This sequence encodes CASSGVATHYGYTF.

This rearrangement joins TRBV4-1 to TRBJ2-7; D is uncertain. Germline V gives CDR1 MGHRA, CDR2 YSYEKL. Trimming left V 4 bases short and J 1 base short, with 8 bases between. The CDR3 runs to 13 residues. The CDR3 sequence: CASSPRISYEQYF. CDR3 in DNA: TGCGCCAGCAGCCCCAGAATTTCCTACGAGCAGTACTTC.

Ten or more counts support this clone. The chain recombines TRBV9 with TRBJ1-6; TRBD1 aligns across 7 bases. The germline CDR1 and CDR2 sequences are SGDLS and YYNGEE. V gave up 0 bases and J gave up 2 bases; unmatched junction bases: 2. The CDR3 extends over 16 amino acids. The CDR3 here is CASSVADRAYNSPLHF. The CDR3 DNA follows: TGTGCCAGCAGCGTAGCAGACAGGGCCTATAATTCACCCCTCCACTTT.

This clone was detected only once. J is TRBJ2-5 and V is TRBV7-9; the D is unclear. The ends were cut back, 4 bases at V and 5 bases at J, with 5 bases in the middle. Germline V lookup: CDR1 SEHNR, CDR2 FQNEAQ (reference sequence). The CDR3 extends over 11 amino acids. CDR3 sequence reads: CASSSVETQYF. The CDR3 DNA sequence: TGTGCCAGCAGCTCGGTGGAGACCCAGTACTTC.

The chain combines TRBV28 with TRBJ2-1; D gene ambiguous. The germline CDR1 and CDR2 sequences are MDHEN and SYDVKM. CDR3 length: 16 residues. Trimming removed 3 bases at V and 6 bases at J, with 18 bases between. The CDR3 region is CASSFPPGRPSNEQFF. The CDR3 bases are TGTGCCAGCAGTTTCCCCCCGGGTAGGCCGTCCAATGAGCAGTTCTTC. Supplemented by reference TRBV28 and TRBJ2-1, the full variable domain reads DVKVTQSSRYLVKRTGEKVFLECVQDMDHENMFWYRQDPGLGLRLIYFSYDVKMKEKGDIPEGYSVSREKKERFSLILESASTNQTSMYLCASSFPPGRPSNEQFFGPGTRLTVL.

The genes are TRBV5-5 and TRBJ1-5, with TRBD1 matching over 9 bases. The V gene's germline CDR1 is SGHKS and CDR2 YYEKEE (reference sequence). V lost 7 bases, J lost 7 bases, and 6 bases stayed unmatched. This CDR3 has 13 residues. CDR3 coding DNA: TGTGCCAGCTCGTGGACAGGGGAGCAGCCCCAGCATTTT. This translates into CASSWTGEQPQHF.

V gene TRBV18 combines with J gene TRBJ1-3; D remains ambiguous. This CDR3 region has 12 residues. Trimming pared 7 bases from V and 0 bases from J, leaving 4 bases between. Germline loops: CDR1 KGHSH, CDR2 LQKENI. The CDR3 nucleotides read TGTGCCAGCTGGTCCTCTGGAAACACCATATATTTT. The encoded protein is CASWSSGNTIYF.